The 21 T cell receptor beta chains in this list originate from one sample, sequenced in a study of shared T cell receptors in the human thymus. Produced via immunoSEQ multiplex PCR; TCRdb's table is partial and in-frame only. This table holds about 380,000 clones, approximately 95% found once. The specimen sequenced was thymocytes. These receptors all come from a human donor.

This chain connects TRBV27 to TRBJ2-7; D remains unclear. From germline, CDR1 is MNHEY and CDR2 SMNVEV (reference sequence). V was cut by 2 bases and J by 0 bases, with 11 bases left in between. The CDR3 extends over 15 amino acids. The CDR3 DNA sequence: TGTGCCAGCAGTTTAGAACTGGGAAGCTCCTACGAGCAGTACTTC. This gives the protein CASSLELGSSYEQYF.

As DNA, the CDR3 is TGTGCTAGTGGACACGGCGGACTAGCGAATTCCTACGAGCAGTACTTC. It yields the protein CASGHGGLANSYEQYF. The rearrangement links TRBV12-5 to TRBJ2-7; 9 bases are shared with TRBD2. The V gene's germline CDR1 is LGHNT and CDR2 FRNRAP. The CDR3 has 16 residues. The junction had 10 bases not matched to a gene; V was cut back by 6 bases and J by 1 base.

The V gene is TRBV2, the J gene TRBJ2-1; 7 nucleotides agree with TRBD2. This CDR3 comprises 14 residues. V shed 3 bases and J 2 bases; nucleotides not matched to a gene: 1. The germline gives CDR1 SNHLY, CDR2 FYNNEI. The CDR3 reads CASSEAGAYNEQFF. CDR3 nucleotides: TGTGCCAGCAGTGAGGCGGGAGCCTACAATGAGCAGTTCTTC. Filled out from reference TRBV2 and TRBJ2-1, the complete variable domain reads EPEVTQTPSHQVTQMGQEVILRCVPISNHLYFYWYRQILGQKVEFLVSFYNNEISEKSEIFDDQFSVERPDGSNFTLKIRSTKLEDSAMYFCASSEAGAYNEQFFGPGTRLTVL.

This clone was detected a few times. This chain links TRBV9 with TRBJ2-7; D is perhaps TRBD2 (5 bases). Germline CDR1 SGDLS, CDR2 YYNGEE. This CDR3 comprises 14 residues. The V end lost 2 bases, the J end lost 2 bases, and 11 bases lay between the germline ends. Written as DNA, the CDR3 is TGTGCCAGCAGCGTGGCGGGTTCTACCTACGAGCAGTACTTC. Protein sequence: CASSVAGSTYEQYF.

This clone was found once. The chain has TRBV27 and TRBJ2-7; D perhaps matches TRBD1 (5 bases). Trimming shortened V by 2 bases and J by 5 bases, and 7 bases separated the two germline ends. The CDR3 contains 12 residues. From germline, CDR1 is MNHEY and CDR2 SMNVEV (reference sequence). The CDR3, as DNA: TGTGCCAGCAGTTTAAAGGGGAACGAGCAGTACTTC. It encodes CASSLKGNEQYF.

CDR3 sequence: CASSPTSLTGELFF. The CDR3 nucleotides read TGTGCCAGCTCACCGACTAGCCTCACCGGGGAGCTGTTTTTT. The chain has TRBV18 and TRBJ2-2, with 7 bases that match TRBD2. The germline V gene encodes CDR1 KGHSH and CDR2 LQKENI. This CDR3 has 14 amino acids. V dropped 3 bases and J dropped 4; count of bases not matched to a gene: 2.

The J gene is TRBJ2-7, the V gene TRBV18, with D possibly being TRBD1 (5 bases). The V end lost 1 base, the J end lost 5 bases, and 15 bases lay between the germline ends. Germline CDR1 and CDR2: KGHSH and LQKENI. The CDR3 covers 15 residues. The CDR3 nucleotides are TGTGCCAGCTCACCACGTGGACACCCTGAAAACGAGCAGTACTTC. This sequence encodes CASSPRGHPENEQYF.

The rearrangement links TRBV6-5 to TRBJ2-4, with D possibly TRBD2 on 5 matching bases. V dropped 0 bases and J dropped 3 bases, with 12 bases sitting between them. CDR3 size: 16 residues. CDR1 and CDR2 (germline): MNHEY, SVGAGI. As DNA, the CDR3 is TGTGCCAGCAGTTACTCCGTCGGAGGCCACAAAAACATTCAGTACTTC. This translates into CASSYSVGGHKNIQYF.

The chain uses TRBV4-1 and TRBJ2-7, with unresolved D. CDR1 MGHRA and CDR2 YSYEKL come from the germline V gene. Trimming took off 0 bases at V and 3 bases at J, with 24 bases between the two ends. The CDR3 runs to 19 residues. In DNA, the CDR3 is TGCGCCAGCAGCCAAGATCGTCATCCACCTCCGGAGAGGAACTACGAGCAGTACTTC. Translating gives CASSQDRHPPPERNYEQYF.

The chain carries TRBV4-2 and TRBJ2-3, with D perhaps TRBD1 or TRBD2 (5 bases each). CDR1 and CDR2 (germline): LGHNA, YNFKEQ. V lost 4 bases to trimming and J lost 12 bases, with 20 bases between them. The CDR3 runs to 14 residues. The CDR3, as DNA: TGTGCCAGCAGCCCCCAGCGGACAACCGATATTCAGTATTTT. Residues: CASSPQRTTDIQYF.

The chain joins TRBV4-2 to TRBJ2-5; D is possibly TRBD1 or TRBD2 (5 bases each). CDR1 and CDR2 (germline): LGHNA, YNFKEQ. The CDR3 has 16 amino acids. The germline V and J ends were trimmed by 0 bases and 1 base, with 12 bases remaining between them. This CDR3 reads CASSQEGRAFQETQYF. The DNA of the CDR3 is TGTGCCAGCAGCCAAGAGGGACGTGCCTTCCAAGAGACCCAGTACTTC.

The chain couples TRBV15 to TRBJ1-5, with a tentative D call TRBD1 (6 bases). Looked up from germline, CDR1 is LNHNV and CDR2 is YYDKDF (reference sequence). V lost 2 bases and J lost 3, with 11 bases in between. This CDR3 spans 15 amino acids. CDR3 loop: CATSRPGEYNQPQHF. In DNA, the CDR3 is TGTGCCACCAGCAGACCAGGGGAGTACAATCAGCCCCAGCATTTT.

A single count supports this clone. The V gene is TRBV28, the J gene TRBJ2-7; D not resolved. Germline V lookup: CDR1 MDHEN, CDR2 SYDVKM. Trimming stripped 5 bases from V and 4 bases from J, with 21 bases between. The CDR3 is 16 residues long. In DNA form, the CDR3 reads TGTGCCAGCAGTCTACGTGGGCCGGACCCATTATACGAGCAGTACTTC. It translates to CASSLRGPDPLYEQYF. Using reference TRBV28 and TRBJ2-7 for the parts outside the CDR3, the full variable domain is DVKVTQSSRYLVKRTGEKVFLECVQDMDHENMFWYRQDPGLGLRLIYFSYDVKMKEKGDIPEGYSVSREKKERFSLILESASTNQTSMYLCASSLRGPDPLYEQYFGPGTRLTVT.

The V gene is TRBV5-6, the J gene TRBJ1-4; 8 bases are a match to TRBD1. The CDR3 spans 17 residues. CDR1 and CDR2 (germline): SGHDT, YYEEEE. Trimming cost V 3 bases and J 4 bases; bases outside gene matches: 11. CDR3 sequence: CASSSKTGTGDNEKLFF. The CDR3 DNA is TGTGCCAGCAGCTCAAAGACAGGGACAGGAGATAATGAAAAACTGTTTTTT.

The V gene is TRBV7-9, the J gene TRBJ2-6; perhaps TRBD2 as D (6 bases). V lost 5 bases and J 2 bases, leaving 19 bases between the germline ends. CDR1 is SEHNR, CDR2 FQNEAQ, per germline (reference sequence). CDR3 length: 18 residues. CDR3 sequence: CASSRRDFQKAGANVLTF. The CDR3 nucleotides are TGTGCCAGCAGCCGCAGGGACTTCCAAAAGGCTGGGGCCAACGTCCTGACTTTC.

The rearrangement links TRBV27 to TRBJ2-1; D uncertain. V dropped 7 bases and J dropped 7 bases, with 8 bases sitting between them. The CDR3 loop spans 11 amino acids. Germline lookup yields CDR1 MNHEY and CDR2 SMNVEV (reference sequence). The CDR3 coding sequence is TGTGCCAGCAACTATGGGAATGAGCAGTTCTTC. Encoded protein: CASNYGNEQFF.

This clone was detected only once. V usage is TRBV2 and J usage is TRBJ2-7, with 7 bases fitting TRBD1. J was trimmed by 0 bases and V by 6 bases; bases with no gene match: 11. This CDR3 comprises 16 residues. CDR1 is SNHLY and CDR2 is FYNNEI in the germline V gene. The CDR3 protein is CASRGDRALLSYEQYF. The DNA for the CDR3 is TGTGCCAGCAGGGGAGACAGGGCCCTGCTCTCCTACGAGCAGTACTTC.

The chain uses TRBV5-1 and TRBJ1-4; 8 nucleotides line up with TRBD1. J gave up 0 bases and V 0 bases, and 7 bases lay outside the gene matches. Germline CDR1 reads SGHRS; CDR2 reads YFSETQ. This CDR3 is built from 18 residues. The CDR3 is CASSLVGQEFATNEKLFF. The DNA of the CDR3 is TGCGCCAGCAGCTTGGTGGGACAGGAATTTGCAACTAATGAAAAACTGTTTTTT.

The rearrangement links TRBV7-2 to TRBJ2-3; TRBD1 agrees at 9 bases. The CDR3 runs to 19 residues. J lost 0 bases, V lost 7 bases, and 17 bases had no gene match. Germline CDR1 is SGHTA and CDR2 is FQGNSA. Written as DNA, the CDR3 is TGTGCCAGCATAGGTTTCTCCTCTACCGGGACAGGGAGCACAGATACGCAGTATTTT. This encodes CASIGFSSTGTGSTDTQYF.

The chain carries TRBV2 and TRBJ1-2; D is possibly TRBD1 (5 bases). Germline CDR1 SNHLY, CDR2 FYNNEI. There are 15 residues in the CDR3. Trimming pared 2 bases from V and 0 bases from J, leaving 10 bases between. The CDR3: CASSEYVRANYGYTF. CDR3 nucleotides: TGTGCCAGCAGTGAATATGTCAGGGCTAACTATGGCTACACCTTC. Together with reference TRBV2 and TRBJ1-2, the CDR3 gives the full variable domain: EPEVTQTPSHQVTQMGQEVILRCVPISNHLYFYWYRQILGQKVEFLVSFYNNEISEKSEIFDDQFSVERPDGSNFTLKIRSTKLEDSAMYFCASSEYVRANYGYTFGSGTRLTVV.

This clone was counted between two and nine times. This chain links TRBV7-8 with TRBJ2-1; 11 bases are a match to TRBD2. The V gene end was trimmed by 10 bases and the J gene end by 1 base; junction bases not matched to a gene: 9. The CDR3 sequence is 16 residues long. Germline V lookup: CDR1 SGHVS, CDR2 FQNEAQ. CDR3 protein: CATDTSGRRSYNEQFF. Written as DNA, the CDR3 is TGTGCCACCGACACTAGCGGGAGAAGGTCCTACAATGAGCAGTTCTTC.